A single sample gave rise to the 7 T cell receptor beta chains below, sequenced in a study of T cell responses to AZD1222 COVID-19 vaccine. Sequenced by immunoSEQ multiplex PCR; TCRdb stores in-frame clones only, minus some. The sample has under 140,000 clones, about four fifths seen once. The specimen was peripheral blood, collected on day 0 of AZD1222 vaccination. These receptors were taken from an adult in good health.

The chain carries TRBV5-1 and TRBJ1-1; no clear D gene. Trimming removed 3 bases from V and 10 bases from J, with 22 bases in between. Germline CDR1 SGHRS, CDR2 YFSETQ. This CDR3 comprises 15 residues. CDR3 coding DNA: TGCGCCAGCAGCTCTACCGGCGGATCGGGATGGACAGCTTTCTTT. It yields the protein CASSSTGGSGWTAFF.

The chain has TRBV6-2 or TRBV6-3 and TRBJ2-3; the D gene is possibly TRBD2 (5 bases). V gave up 2 bases and J gave up 3 bases, with 12 bases separating them. Germline values: CDR1 MNHEY, CDR2 SVGEGT. This CDR3 is 15 amino acids long. The CDR3 bases are TGTGCCAGCAGTTACGGGCTAGCAGGAACAGATACGCAGTATTTT. Protein: CASSYGLAGTDTQYF.

J is TRBJ2-7 and V is TRBV5-1, with TRBD1 identical over 10 bases. Losses at the gene ends were 4 bases for V and 4 bases for J; bases not matched to a gene: 11. This CDR3 contains 16 residues. Germline assignment: CDR1 SGHRS and CDR2 YFSETQ. This CDR3 reads CASSPPRTGGGYEQYF. DNA of the CDR3: TGCGCCAGCAGCCCACCTCGGACAGGGGGGGGGTACGAGCAGTACTTC.

The V call is TRBV10-1, the J call TRBJ2-5; 7 positions agree with TRBD1. In germline, CDR1 is WNHNN, CDR2 SYGVQD (reference sequence). The V segment lost 0 bases and the J segment 6 bases; nucleotides outside the gene matches: 4. This CDR3 has 14 residues. In nucleotides, the CDR3 is TGCGCCAGCAGTGAGTCGGCAGGGGGACAGACCCAGTACTTC. Translating gives CASSESAGGQTQYF.

This clone has only one observation. The chain carries TRBV9 and TRBJ1-2; D is possibly TRBD1 (6 bases). V lost 0 bases to trimming and J lost 2 bases, with 8 bases between them. There are 14 residues in the CDR3. Germline-derived CDR1 and CDR2 are SGDLS and YYNGEE. The CDR3 loop is CASSVVGGNYGYTF. CDR3 DNA: TGTGCCAGCAGCGTAGTGGGGGGCAACTATGGCTACACCTTC.

The chain uses TRBV14 and TRBJ1-6; D not resolved. The germline gives CDR1 SGHDN, CDR2 FVKESK. Trimming took 0 bases from V and 10 from J, leaving 19 bases between them. CDR3 length equals 17 residues. The CDR3 reads CASSQDAVSYRLSPLHF. The DNA for the CDR3 is TGTGCCAGCAGCCAAGACGCGGTTTCCTACCGGCTCTCACCCCTCCACTTT.

V and J are TRBV11-2 and TRBJ1-3; D is undetermined. The V gene lost 5 bases and the J gene lost 0 bases, with 8 bases spanning the gap. In germline, CDR1 is SGHAT, CDR2 FQNNGV. CDR3 length equals 14 residues. The CDR3 sequence is CASSALSSGNTIYF. CDR3 DNA: TGTGCCAGCAGCGCGTTAAGCTCTGGAAACACCATATATTTT.